The 14 T cell receptor beta chains listed next were all sequenced from one sample in a study of cytomegalovirus exposure and HLA in healthy donors. Use of 60 Vbeta and 13 Jbeta primers characterized the PCR. TCRdb keeps only in-frame clones here, not all; method: immunoSEQ multiplex PCR. Of 95,000 to 150,000 clones in the sample, more than 60% are singletons; the top ten hold more than 1.5%. Sequenced input: PBMCs. These receptors were taken from a young man in good health and CMV-seronegative.

V and J are TRBV15 and TRBJ2-1; 8 positions agree with TRBD1. CDR3 size: 16 residues. Looked up from germline, CDR1 is LNHNV and CDR2 is YYDKDF (reference sequence). Losses at the gene ends were 8 bases for V and 0 bases for J; bases not matched to a gene: 9. DNA of the CDR3: TGTGCCACCGGGGACAGGCCCTTTAGCTCCTACAATGAGCAGTTCTTC. Its translation: CATGDRPFSSYNEQFF.

The chain has TRBV7-2 and TRBJ1-5; unclear D gene. The CDR3 runs 14 residues. CDR1 is SGHTA and CDR2 is FQGNSA in the germline V gene. The V and J ends lost 5 bases and 9 bases respectively, with 17 bases between them. CDR3 in DNA: TGTGCCAGCAGCCCGGGAATGGGAGTGCGGCCCCAGCATTTT. Translation: CASSPGMGVRPQHF.

The chain joins TRBV7-8 to TRBJ2-1, with 11 bases that match TRBD1. Germline V gene data show CDR1 as SGHVS and CDR2 as FQNEAQ. The length of the CDR3 is 18 residues. Trimming took 1 base from V and 5 from J; bases not matched to a gene: 10. CDR3 DNA: TGTGCCAGCAGCTTAGGCGGGACAGGGGGTTTAAGGAACAATGAGCAGTTCTTC. This gives the protein CASSLGGTGGLRNNEQFF.

This clone has only a few counts. The chain is built from TRBV5-4 and TRBJ2-7, with 16 nucleotides matching TRBD2. Germline CDR1 and CDR2: SGHNT and YYREEE (reference sequence). The CDR3 is made up of 16 amino acids. Trimming removed 0 bases from V and 7 bases from J; junction bases left unmatched: 4. CDR3 DNA sequence: TGTGCCAGCAGCTTGGGAGGGACTAGCGGGAGGGGAGAGCAGTACTTC. This codes for CASSLGGTSGRGEQYF.

The genes are TRBV29-1 and TRBJ2-1; 8 nucleotides agree with TRBD2. V lost 8 bases to trimming and J lost 7 bases; unmatched junction nucleotides: 10. Germline lookup yields CDR1 SQVTM and CDR2 ANQGSEA. This CDR3 comprises 13 residues. The CDR3 bases are TGCAGCTCCACCCGGGGGGGTTTGAATGAGCAGTTCTTC. Translation gives CSSTRGGLNEQFF.

The chain couples TRBV6-1 to TRBJ1-2; 7 nucleotides match TRBD1. This CDR3 contains 15 residues. Losses at the gene ends were 2 bases for V and 6 bases for J; bases not matched to a gene: 9. CDR1 and CDR2 from the germline V gene are MNHNS and SASEGT. CDR3 protein: CASSEIRQGGNGYTF. CDR3 nucleotide sequence: TGTGCCAGCAGTGAAATCAGGCAAGGGGGCAATGGCTACACCTTC.

This clone has a handful of counts. This chain uses TRBV6-5 with TRBJ1-1; TRBD1 matches at 7 bases. The V gene's germline CDR1 is MNHEY and CDR2 SVGAGI. This CDR3 has 13 residues. The J segment lost 6 bases and the V segment lost 7 bases, leaving 8 bases of the junction unmatched. The CDR3 loop reads CASKGRGFAEAFF. The DNA of the CDR3 is TGTGCCAGCAAGGGCAGGGGGTTCGCTGAAGCTTTCTTT.

The genes are TRBV4-3 and TRBJ1-1; weak D call: TRBD1 (6 bases). Germline lookup yields CDR1 LGHNA and CDR2 YSLEER. The CDR3 spans 16 residues. With 1 base removed from V and 4 bases from J, the gap between germline ends came to 16 bases. The CDR3 here is CASSQARGMGSTEAFF. The CDR3 DNA reads TGCGCCAGCAGCCAAGCCAGGGGCATGGGGAGCACTGAAGCTTTCTTT.

The chain links TRBV6-6 to TRBJ1-2; D remains unclear. Germline V gene sequence: CDR1 MNHNY, CDR2 SVGAGI (reference sequence). This CDR3 has 12 amino acids. V gave up 10 bases and J gave up 5 bases, with 14 bases separating them. CDR3 nucleotide sequence: TGTGCCACCTTGGCTTTGACTTATGGCTACACCTTC. This sequence encodes CATLALTYGYTF.

This clone occurred once. The chain joins TRBV28 to TRBJ1-1; no clear D. Germline V gene sequence: CDR1 MDHEN, CDR2 SYDVKM. Trimming took 6 bases from V and 4 from J, leaving 15 bases between them. CDR3 length equals 14 residues. As DNA, the CDR3 is TGTGCCAGCAGCTCCGGGTCTCCACCCACTGAAGCTTTCTTT. Its translation is CASSSGSPPTEAFF.

The V call is TRBV9, the J call TRBJ1-1; D not certain. The CDR3 covers 14 residues. Trimming left V 3 bases short and J 1 base short, with 10 bases between. The V gene's germline CDR1 is SGDLS and CDR2 YYNGEE. This CDR3 is CASSAPTKNTEAFF. CDR3 coding DNA: TGTGCCAGCAGCGCGCCGACAAAGAACACTGAAGCTTTCTTT.

The chain carries TRBV5-1 and TRBJ2-2; D unclear. Germline V gene sequence: CDR1 SGHRS, CDR2 YFSETQ. With 4 bases removed from V and 0 bases from J, the gap between germline ends came to 16 bases. The CDR3 totals 17 residues. The CDR3 spells CASSPSAPPANTGELFF. DNA of the CDR3: TGCGCCAGCAGCCCCAGCGCCCCGCCAGCGAACACCGGGGAGCTGTTTTTT. Full variable domain (remainder filled in from reference TRBV5-1 and TRBJ2-2): KAGVTQTPRYLIKTRGQQVTLSCSPISGHRSVSWYQQTPGQGLQFLFEYFSETQRNKGNFPGRFSGRQFSNSRSEMNVSTLELGDSALYLCASSPSAPPANTGELFFGEGSRLTVL.

This rearrangement joins TRBV6-6 to TRBJ2-5; 7 bases are shared with TRBD1. J gave up 7 bases and V 6 bases, and 14 bases lay outside the gene matches. CDR1 is MNHNY and CDR2 is SVGAGI in the germline V gene (reference sequence). The CDR3 has 15 amino acids. CDR3 nucleotides: TGTGCCAGCAGCCAGAGCCGGACAGGCTCCGGGACCCAGTACTTC. Translated: CASSQSRTGSGTQYF.

The V call is TRBV9, the J call TRBJ2-1; possible D gene TRBD2, 6 bases. Germline V gene data show CDR1 as SGDLS and CDR2 as YYNGEE. There are 14 residues in the CDR3. The ends were cut back, 0 bases at V and 10 bases at J, with 14 bases in the middle. CDR3 DNA sequence: TGTGCCAGCAGCGTAGGCCCAGCGGGTGGAGAGCAGTTCTTC. This translates into CASSVGPAGGEQFF.